Listed below are T cell receptor beta chains from one sample, sequenced in a study of Ad26.COV2.S vaccination and SARS-CoV-2 variants. Some clones are missing from TCRdb's copy, which holds only in-frame ones; the method was immunoSEQ multiplex PCR. The sample holds roughly 400,000 clones; 70% to 90% are singletons and the top ten take over 1.5%. The material sequenced was peripheral blood, taken in a trial of Ad26.COV2.S vaccine versus placebo. The receptors were sampled from a person aged 18 to 65 who received the Ad26.COV2.S COVID-19 vaccine or a placebo. The CDR3 runs from the conserved cysteine through the conserved F or W. Each record gives: clone size, J gene, D gene, V gene, CDR3 DNA, CDR3 protein. D genes are given only for firm matches. Clone size is not always given. Where it is, it says once, few, many or a class for expanded clones.

clone size: NA; J gene: TRBJ2-1; D gene: NA; V gene: TRBV5-6; CDR3 DNA: TGTGCCAGCAGCACCATGGGGCGCACTAATGAGCAGTTCTTC; CDR3 protein: CASSTMGRTNEQFF
clone size: NA; J gene: TRBJ2-5; D gene: TRBD2; V gene: TRBV3-1/TRBV3-2; CDR3 DNA: TGTGCCAGCAGCCAAGTGGGCGGGAGTTTTGAGACCCAGTACTTC; CDR3 protein: CASSQVGGSFETQYF
clone size: NA; J gene: TRBJ2-4; D gene: TRBD1; V gene: TRBV18; CDR3 DNA: TGTGCCAGCTCACCCGGGACAGGGATCGCCAAAAACATTCAGTACTTC; CDR3 protein: CASSPGTGIAKNIQYF
clone size: NA; J gene: TRBJ1-2; D gene: NA; V gene: TRBV5-4; CDR3 DNA: TGTGCCAGCAGCTGGACGAAGGGGTATGGCTACACCTTC; CDR3 protein: CASSWTKGYGYTF
clone size: NA; J gene: TRBJ2-7; D gene: TRBD2; V gene: TRBV11-3; CDR3 DNA: TGTGCCAGCAGCTTAGTGGGGACTAGCGGCAGCTCCTACGAGCAGTACTTC; CDR3 protein: CASSLVGTSGSSYEQYF
clone size: NA; J gene: TRBJ2-2; D gene: NA; V gene: TRBV19; CDR3 DNA: TGTGCCAGTAGAGCCCAAGGGGAGCCGCGATCTGGGGAGCTGTTTTTT; CDR3 protein: CASRAQGEPRSGELFF
clone size: NA; J gene: TRBJ1-4; D gene: NA; V gene: TRBV15; CDR3 DNA: TGTGCCACCAGCACCCCCCACGAGGGTAAGGGTGAAAAACTGTTTTTT; CDR3 protein: CATSTPHEGKGEKLFF
clone size: NA; J gene: TRBJ1-3; D gene: TRBD1; V gene: TRBV3-1/TRBV3-2; CDR3 DNA: TGTGCCAGCAGCCTACAGGGGATGGCAGGAAACACCATATATTTT; CDR3 protein: CASSLQGMAGNTIYF
clone size: NA; J gene: TRBJ2-1; D gene: TRBD1; V gene: TRBV24-1; CDR3 DNA: TGTGCCACCAGTGATCCACAGGGGTCCTCCTACAATGAGCAGTTCTTC; CDR3 protein: CATSDPQGSSYNEQFF
clone size: NA; J gene: TRBJ2-7; D gene: TRBD1; V gene: TRBV9; CDR3 DNA: TGTGCCAGCTCCCACCGGGACAGGGGGTCCTACGAGCAGTACTTC; CDR3 protein: CASSHRDRGSYEQYF
clone size: NA; J gene: TRBJ2-7; D gene: NA; V gene: TRBV28; CDR3 DNA: TGTGCCAGCAGTTGGGACCGCCGCTACGAGCAGTACTTC; CDR3 protein: CASSWDRRYEQYF
clone size: NA; J gene: TRBJ2-1; D gene: NA; V gene: TRBV5-1; CDR3 DNA: TGCGCCAGCAGCTTTGGACAACCACGGAGTGAGCAGTTCTTC; CDR3 protein: CASSFGQPRSEQFF
clone size: NA; J gene: TRBJ2-7; D gene: NA; V gene: TRBV12-3/TRBV12-4; CDR3 DNA: TGTGCCAGCGCCCTGACTAGACCTGACGAGCAGTACTTC; CDR3 protein: CASALTRPDEQYF
clone size: NA; J gene: TRBJ2-2; D gene: TRBD2; V gene: TRBV7-9; CDR3 DNA: TGTGCCAGCAGCTTAGGTCGGACTAGCGGGGCAGACGGGGAGCTGTTTTTT; CDR3 protein: CASSLGRTSGADGELFF
clone size: NA; J gene: TRBJ2-3; D gene: TRBD2; V gene: TRBV7-3; CDR3 DNA: TGTGCCAGCAGCCAAACTAGCGGGAGCGGAGATACGCAGTATTTT; CDR3 protein: CASSQTSGSGDTQYF
clone size: NA; J gene: TRBJ2-5; D gene: NA; V gene: TRBV28; CDR3 DNA: TGTGCCAGCAGCCACGGCCTCAAACTGGGCCCAGAGACCCAGTACTTC; CDR3 protein: CASSHGLKLGPETQYF
clone size: NA; J gene: TRBJ2-7; D gene: TRBD2; V gene: TRBV11-3; CDR3 DNA: TGTGCCAGCAGCTTAACTAGCGGTAAAGCCTACGAGCAGTACTTC; CDR3 protein: CASSLTSGKAYEQYF
clone size: once; J gene: TRBJ2-5; D gene: NA; V gene: TRBV7-9; CDR3 DNA: TGTGCCAGCAGCCTATGGGGGGACGAGACCCAGTACTTC; CDR3 protein: CASSLWGDETQYF
clone size: NA; J gene: TRBJ1-2; D gene: NA; V gene: TRBV4-2; CDR3 DNA: TGTGCCAGCAGCCCCGAGAGGAGGGTGCCCTACCAGGGCTATGGCTACACCTTC; CDR3 protein: CASSPERRVPYQGYGYTF
clone size: NA; J gene: TRBJ2-4; D gene: NA; V gene: TRBV5-8; CDR3 DNA: TGTGCCAGCATATCCCGGCCGAGATTTCTAGCCAAAAACATTCAGTACTTC; CDR3 protein: CASISRPRFLAKNIQYF
clone size: NA; J gene: TRBJ1-5; D gene: NA; V gene: TRBV2; CDR3 DNA: TGTGCCAGCAGTGCGGGTTTTCCCCAGCATTTT; CDR3 protein: CASSAGFPQHF
clone size: NA; J gene: TRBJ2-7; D gene: TRBD1; V gene: TRBV5-1; CDR3 DNA: TGCGCCAGCAGTCCGGGACAGGGGGCGAGGCACGAGCAGTACTTC; CDR3 protein: CASSPGQGARHEQYF
clone size: NA; J gene: TRBJ1-1; D gene: NA; V gene: TRBV12-5; CDR3 DNA: TGTGCTAGTGGCCCCGGGACAGAAGCTTTCTTT; CDR3 protein: CASGPGTEAFF
clone size: NA; J gene: TRBJ2-7; D gene: TRBD1; V gene: TRBV27; CDR3 DNA: TGTGCCAGCAGTCCCCCCGTCCGGGACAGGGCCTACGAGCAGTACTTC; CDR3 protein: CASSPPVRDRAYEQYF
clone size: NA; J gene: TRBJ2-7; D gene: TRBD1; V gene: TRBV25-1; CDR3 DNA: TGTGCCAGCGCGGGACAGGGGATAATAACTATGAACTTC; CDR3 protein: CASAGQGIITMNF
clone size: once; J gene: TRBJ2-4; D gene: TRBD1; V gene: TRBV28; CDR3 DNA: TGTGCCAGCAGTCCAAAGGGGGCAGTCGCCAAAAACATTCAGTACTTC; CDR3 protein: CASSPKGAVAKNIQYF
clone size: few; J gene: TRBJ2-5; D gene: NA; V gene: TRBV11-3; CDR3 DNA: TGTGCCAGCAGCTTAGTCAAAGGGGCCCGGGGTAGGGAGACCCAGTACTTC; CDR3 protein: CASSLVKGARGRETQYF
clone size: NA; J gene: TRBJ2-3; D gene: NA; V gene: TRBV5-1; CDR3 DNA: TGCGCCAGCAGCTTTCGAGGGAGGAGGGTGACAGATACGCAGTATTTT; CDR3 protein: CASSFRGRRVTDTQYF
clone size: NA; J gene: TRBJ2-7; D gene: TRBD2; V gene: TRBV14; CDR3 DNA: TGTGCCAGCAGCCATGGGACTAGCGGGTTTCTCGAGCAGTACTTC; CDR3 protein: CASSHGTSGFLEQYF
clone size: NA; J gene: TRBJ2-1; D gene: NA; V gene: TRBV18; CDR3 DNA: TGTGCCAGCTCACCACGACAGATCTTCCCCAATGAGCAGTTCTTC; CDR3 protein: CASSPRQIFPNEQFF
clone size: NA; J gene: TRBJ2-3; D gene: TRBD2; V gene: TRBV3-1/TRBV3-2; CDR3 DNA: TGTGCCAGCAGCCAAGATGGCGGGAGGAGTGCAGATACGCAGTATTTT; CDR3 protein: CASSQDGGRSADTQYF
clone size: NA; J gene: TRBJ2-2; D gene: NA; V gene: TRBV7-3; CDR3 DNA: TGTGCCAGCAGCTCGCCTCCGCACGGGGAGCTGTTTTTT; CDR3 protein: CASSSPPHGELFF
clone size: NA; J gene: TRBJ1-1; D gene: NA; V gene: TRBV6-5; CDR3 DNA: TGTGCCAGCAGTCACTCAAGGGGGGTCACTGAAGCTTTCTTT; CDR3 protein: CASSHSRGVTEAFF
clone size: NA; J gene: TRBJ2-5; D gene: NA; V gene: TRBV21-1; CDR3 DNA: TGTGCCAGCAGCAAAACCCACACCGCCAAAGAGACCCAGTACTTC; CDR3 protein: CASSKTHTAKETQYF
clone size: NA; J gene: TRBJ1-1; D gene: NA; V gene: TRBV28; CDR3 DNA: TGTGCCAGCATCCCCGGGCCCTTGAACACTGAAGCTTTCTTT; CDR3 protein: CASIPGPLNTEAFF
clone size: NA; J gene: TRBJ2-2; D gene: TRBD2; V gene: TRBV5-8; CDR3 DNA: TGTGCCAGCAGCTTGAATCCGGCTAGCGGGTACACCGGGGAGCTGTTTTTT; CDR3 protein: CASSLNPASGYTGELFF
clone size: once; J gene: TRBJ2-1; D gene: TRBD2; V gene: TRBV15; CDR3 DNA: TGTGCCACCAGCAGAGATGGGACTAGCGGTTACAATGAGCAGTTCTTC; CDR3 protein: CATSRDGTSGYNEQFF
clone size: NA; J gene: TRBJ2-5; D gene: NA; V gene: TRBV7-3; CDR3 DNA: TGTGCCAGCAGCTTAATGGGCAGGGCTCAGTTAGAGACCCAGTACTTC; CDR3 protein: CASSLMGRAQLETQYF
clone size: NA; J gene: TRBJ2-1; D gene: TRBD2; V gene: TRBV5-1; CDR3 DNA: TGCGCCAGCAGCCCTGCGGGGGATTACAATGAGCAGTTCTTC; CDR3 protein: CASSPAGDYNEQFF
clone size: once; J gene: TRBJ2-7; D gene: NA; V gene: TRBV5-4; CDR3 DNA: TGTGCCAGCAGCCCCCCCGGGACGAGAAGCTCCTACGAGCAGTACTTC; CDR3 protein: CASSPPGTRSSYEQYF
clone size: NA; J gene: TRBJ2-7; D gene: TRBD2; V gene: TRBV11-2; CDR3 DNA: TGTGCCAGCAGCTTAGAGCTAGCGGGGGTATCCTACGAGCAGTACTTC; CDR3 protein: CASSLELAGVSYEQYF